Here is one T cell receptor (beta chain) with its context. Its antigen is undetermined. This CDR3 is 15 amino acids long. J gave up 10 bases and V 4 bases, and 10 bases lay outside the gene matches. A universal primer binding site was introduced by template switching. The final cDNA contained unique molecular identifiers. TCRdb passed the 5' RACE reads through MiXCR, listing each CDR3 protein once. The table has around 530,000 distinct CDR3 sequences, around 15% seen once; the top ten hold roughly 0.46%. The record originates from a study of identical twins. Notes on the study in general: Invariant populations such as MAIT and iNKT cells could partly muddle zero-insertion analyses.

This same sample was also taken into another study, of yellow fever vaccine responses in identical twins. In that study: On the reported evidence, twins' vaccine T cell responses seemed partly convergent and partly personalized.

Source material: CD4+ T cells sorted from blood. This sequence originates from a woman aged 18-29 years in good health. The gene calls are TRBV12-3 or TRBV12-4 and TRBJ2-1; TRBD2 matches 10 bases. The CDR3 region is CASSSSGRAPGEQFF. In DNA, the CDR3 is TGTGCCAGCAGTTCAAGCGGGAGGGCACCCGGGGAGCAGTTCTTC.